The T cell receptor beta chain described here comes from a study of T cells in Graves' hyperthyroidism and ophthalmopathy. The CDR3 is made up of 20 amino acids. Germline V gives CDR1 SNHLY, CDR2 FYNNEI. V lost 6 bases and J 0 bases, leaving 27 bases between the germline ends. Researchers took RNA transcripts and amplified the TCR beta CDR3 regions from them. HTBI primers were used for first-round RT-PCR of the TCR CDR3. TCRdb analysed the multiplex PCR reads with MiXCR anew, one entry per CDR3 protein. The sample records around 400,000 distinct CDR3 sequences, roughly an eighth being singletons. This clonotype was detected many times.

The clonotype originates from a woman aged 18-29 years with Graves' hyperthyroidism. The sample was blood. The rearrangement joins TRBV2 to TRBJ2-1; D is possibly TRBD2 (5 bases). The CDR3 is CASSGAVESGLRSSYNEQFF. The CDR3 region has the DNA TGTGCCAGCAGCGGAGCGGTCGAATCAGGACTTCGGAGCTCCTACAATGAGCAGTTCTTC.